Presented here are 23 T cell receptor beta chains from one specimen sequenced in a study of beta chain features in type 1 diabetes. Study-level findings and limits: The study found moderately but significantly shorter TCRB CDR3s in all four CD4+ subsets of Type 1 diabetes patients.

For these receptors, no antigen is known. The study reverse transcribed the entire isolated RNA, so it sequenced expressed TCRB transcripts. Measured with immunoSEQ multiplex PCR; TCRdb has only the in-frame clones, and not every one. The repertoire holds 350,000 to 450,000 clones, with over 9.5% as singletons. The sequencing input was naive CD4+ T cells from blood. Receptors originate from a woman between 18 and 29 years old with type 1 diabetes.

CDR3 residues: CATSRVYNRGSYNEQFF. Written as DNA, the CDR3 is TGTGCCACCAGCAGAGTTTACAACAGGGGATCCTACAATGAGCAGTTCTTC. The chain uses TRBV15 and TRBJ2-1; 7 bases are shared with TRBD1. Per germline, CDR1 LNHNV and CDR2 YYDKDF (reference sequence). After removal of 1 base from V and 1 base from J, the junction contained 7 bases not matched to a gene. The CDR3 sequence is 17 residues long.

This chain joins TRBV4-3 and TRBJ2-5; D perhaps matches TRBD1 (6 bases). The CDR3 contains 17 residues. From germline, CDR1 is LGHNA and CDR2 YSLEER. Deletions cut 5 bases from V and 5 bases from J, with 24 bases between. The CDR3 loop is CASSLRDFRERGETQYF. The CDR3 DNA reads as TGCGCCAGCAGCTTAAGAGACTTCAGGGAAAGGGGGGAGACCCAGTACTTC.

This sequence joins TRBV7-2 and TRBJ2-7, with D perhaps matching TRBD2 (5 bases). This CDR3 has 12 residues. The germline CDR1 and CDR2 sequences are SGHTA and FQGNSA. V was pared by 5 bases and J by 6 bases, with 11 bases between. The CDR3 reads CASSPDLVEQYF. The CDR3 DNA reads as TGTGCCAGCAGCCCGGACTTAGTCGAGCAGTACTTC.

A remark on this clone: The same CDR3 arises from other DNA sequences in this sample as well. The chain recombines TRBV14 with TRBJ2-7; possible D gene TRBD1, 6 bases. V lost 4 bases and J 3 bases, leaving 7 bases between the germline ends. The CDR3 sequence is 12 residues long. In germline, CDR1 is SGHDN, CDR2 FVKESK. The CDR3 DNA reads TGTGCCAGCAGCCCACAGGGCTACGAGCAGTACTTC. Encoded protein: CASSPQGYEQYF.

The V gene is TRBV6-6, the J gene TRBJ1-1; D unclear. This CDR3 region has 13 residues. CDR1 is MNHNY, CDR2 SVGAGI, per germline (reference sequence). V lost 3 bases and J lost 1, with 6 bases in between. Here the CDR3 reads CASSYPGNTEAFF. As DNA, the CDR3 is TGTGCCAGCAGTTATCCGGGGAACACTGAAGCTTTCTTT.

The chain uses TRBV4-2 and TRBJ1-4; D may be TRBD1 (6 bases). Germline-derived CDR1 and CDR2 are LGHNA and YNFKEQ. The V end lost 4 bases, the J end lost 5 bases, and 14 bases lay between the germline ends. The CDR3 is 15 amino acids. CDR3 protein: CASSRAQGKNEKLFF. DNA of the CDR3: TGTGCCAGCAGCCGAGCACAGGGAAAAAATGAAAAACTGTTTTTT.

The chain links TRBV19 to TRBJ2-6; D perhaps matches TRBD2 (5 bases). The CDR3 has 15 residues. The V and J ends lost 7 bases and 0 bases respectively, with 10 bases between them. Per the germline V gene, CDR1 is LNHDA and CDR2 is SQIVND (reference sequence). The CDR3 nucleotides are TGTGCCAGTATCGGGGTCGACTCTGGGGCCAACGTCCTGACTTTC. Translating it yields CASIGVDSGANVLTF. Together with reference TRBV19 and TRBJ2-6, the CDR3 gives the full variable domain: DGGITQSPKYLFRKEGQNVTLSCEQNLNHDAMYWYRQDPGQGLRLIYYSQIVNDFQKGDIAEGYSVSREKKESFPLTVTSAQKNPTAFYLCASIGVDSGANVLTFGAGSRLTVL.

The rearrangement joins TRBV19 to TRBJ1-2; D is unclear. Germline V gene lookup returns CDR1 LNHDA and CDR2 SQIVND (reference sequence). Trimming shortened V by 3 bases and J by 4 bases, and 9 bases separated the two germline ends. The CDR3 is made up of 13 amino acids. The DNA of the CDR3 is TGTGCCAGTAGTATGACGGGGAGCTATGGCTACACCTTC. Protein: CASSMTGSYGYTF.

This clone has just a few counts. The chain couples TRBV2 to TRBJ2-1; D might be TRBD1 (6 bases). V was trimmed by 10 bases and J by 7 bases, leaving 20 bases between them. CDR1 is SNHLY, CDR2 FYNNEI, per germline. The CDR3 runs to 14 residues. CDR3 sequence (DNA): TGTGCCACCCACTCCGGGACAACCATTAATGAGCAGTTCTTC. It specifies CATHSGTTINEQFF.

This clone was seen more than once but under ten times. The V gene is TRBV29-1, the J gene TRBJ1-1; D gene uncertain. V was pared by 2 bases and J by 11 bases, with 15 bases between. Germline V lookup: CDR1 SQVTM, CDR2 ANQGSEA. This CDR3 comprises 12 residues. DNA for the CDR3: TGCAGCGTTGAAACGGTGGGAGGTCGCGCTTTCTTT. Amino acid sequence: CSVETVGGRAFF.

The sample holds a few counts of this clone. The CDR3 region has the DNA TGTGCCAGTGGACAGAAGATTAACTATGGCTACACCTTC. The encoded protein is CASGQKINYGYTF. The gene calls are TRBV28 and TRBJ1-2; maybe TRBD1 (6 bases). This CDR3 comprises 13 residues. Trimming removed 9 bases at V and 1 base at J, with 12 bases between. Germline V gene data show CDR1 as MDHEN and CDR2 as SYDVKM.

This clone was found a few times. CDR3: CASSSLSAGGPSEQYF. The CDR3 DNA is TGTGCCAGCAGCTCCCTCTCCGCGGGGGGGCCGAGTGAGCAGTACTTC. The rearrangement links TRBV7-2 to TRBJ2-7; 9 bases are a match to TRBD2. CDR3 length: 16 residues. Germline V lookup: CDR1 SGHTA, CDR2 FQGNSA. J lost 7 bases, V lost 4 bases, and 14 bases had no gene match. The entire variable domain, with the rest obtained from reference TRBV7-2 and TRBJ2-7, is as follows: GAGVSQSPSNKVTEKGKDVELRCDPISGHTALYWYRQSLGQGLEFLIYFQGNSAPDKSGLPSDRFSAERTGGSVSTLTIQRTQQEDSAVYLCASSSLSAGGPSEQYFGPGTRLTVT.

This clone was recorded once. This chain uses TRBV4-3 with TRBJ1-3; no clear D. The V end lost 2 bases, the J end lost 2 bases, and 7 bases lay between the germline ends. The CDR3 has 14 residues. Germline V gene sequence: CDR1 LGHNA, CDR2 YSLEER. CDR3 bases: TGCGCCAGCAGCCAACTTAGTCCTGGAAACACCATATATTTT. Protein product: CASSQLSPGNTIYF.

The V and J genes are TRBV11-1 and TRBJ2-1, with D possibly TRBD1 on 5 matching bases. The germline CDR1 and CDR2 sequences are SGHAT and FQDESV (reference sequence). The CDR3 runs 11 residues. Trimming cost V 7 bases and J 10 bases, with 11 bases left between them. CDR3: CASTHRTEQFF. CDR3 DNA sequence: TGTGCCAGCACCCATCGGACAGAGCAGTTCTTC.

This clone was counted between two and nine times. The chain is built from TRBV29-1 and TRBJ2-5, with a tentative D call TRBD2 (6 bases). Germline-derived CDR1 and CDR2 are SQVTM and ANQGSEA. The CDR3 consists of 13 residues. V gave up 6 bases and J gave up 2 bases, with 13 bases separating them. CDR3: CSVAGRLQETQYF. The CDR3 coding sequence is TGCAGCGTGGCGGGACGACTACAAGAGACCCAGTACTTC. Drawing the rest from reference TRBV29-1 and TRBJ2-5, the complete variable domain is SAVISQKPSRDICQRGTSLTIQCQVDSQVTMMFWYRQQPGQSLTLIATANQGSEATYESGFVIDKFPISRPNLTFSTLTVSNMSPEDSSIYLCSVAGRLQETQYFGPGTRLLVL.

The genes are TRBV12-5 and TRBJ2-1; 9 nucleotides agree with TRBD2. V shed 1 base and J 8 bases; nucleotides not matched to a gene: 12. CDR3 length: 17 residues. In germline, CDR1 is LGHNT, CDR2 FRNRAP. CDR3 sequence reads: CASGLGLAVTPPHEQFF. The CDR3 coding sequence is TGTGCTAGTGGTTTGGGACTAGCGGTTACCCCCCCCCATGAGCAGTTCTTC.

The CDR3 sequence is CASSLERIRSGELFF. In nucleotides, the CDR3 is TGTGCCAGCAGCTTAGAGAGGATACGGTCCGGGGAGCTGTTTTTT. The chain joins TRBV7-9 to TRBJ2-2; unclear D gene. Germline-derived CDR1 and CDR2 are SEHNR and FQNEAQ (reference sequence). V lost 1 base, J lost 6 bases, and 12 bases lay in between. CDR3 size: 15 residues. Full variable domain (outside the CDR3, taken from reference TRBV7-9 and TRBJ2-2): DTGVSQNPRHKITKRGQNVTFRCDPISEHNRLYWYRQTLGQGPEFLTYFQNEAQLEKSRLLSDRFSAERPKGSFSTLEIQRTEQGDSAMYLCASSLERIRSGELFFGEGSRLTVL.

This CDR3 is CAAIQWEVTEAFF. DNA for the CDR3: TGTGCCGCAATACAGTGGGAGGTGACTGAAGCTTTCTTT. The genes are TRBV30 and TRBJ1-1, with no clear D. The germline V gene has CDR1 GTSNPN and CDR2 SVGIG (reference sequence). There are 13 residues in the CDR3. Trimming pared 8 bases from V and 5 bases from J, leaving 18 bases between.

The genes are TRBV18 and TRBJ2-2; 9 nucleotides match TRBD1. Losses at the gene ends were 4 bases for V and 3 bases for J; bases not matched to a gene: 3. Germline-derived CDR1 and CDR2 are KGHSH and LQKENI. The CDR3 spans 15 residues. The DNA of the CDR3 is TGTGCCAGCTCACGGGACAGGGCGGACACCGGGGAGCTGTTTTTT. It codes for CASSRDRADTGELFF.

The J gene is TRBJ1-2, the V gene TRBV27; D is undetermined. Trimming pared 0 bases from V and 2 bases from J, leaving 10 bases between. The CDR3 totals 15 residues. The V gene's germline CDR1 is MNHEY and CDR2 SMNVEV (reference sequence). CDR3 region: CASSLSWATNYGYTF. The CDR3 DNA reads TGTGCCAGCAGTTTATCGTGGGCCACAAACTATGGCTACACCTTC.

This clone occurred a few times. V gene TRBV28 combines with J gene TRBJ2-6; D is ambiguous. The CDR3 has 11 amino acids. From germline, CDR1 is MDHEN and CDR2 SYDVKM. The V end was cut by 8 bases, the J end by 4 bases, with 3 bases between. As DNA, the CDR3 is TGTGCCAGCTCGGGGGCCAACGTCCTGACTTTC. It is translated as CASSGANVLTF.

The DNA for the CDR3 is TGTGCCAGCAGCTCCCGACAGGGATCTATCACAGATACGCAGTATTTT. This sequence encodes CASSSRQGSITDTQYF. J is TRBJ2-3 and V is TRBV5-6; 7 bases align to TRBD1. V was pared by 3 bases and J by 2 bases, with 9 bases of the junction left unmatched. This CDR3 region has 16 residues. In germline, CDR1 is SGHDT, CDR2 YYEEEE.

The V call is TRBV9, the J call TRBJ1-2, with TRBD1 matching 11 bases. Trimming removed 0 bases from V and 6 bases from J; junction bases left unmatched: 4. Germline loops: CDR1 SGDLS, CDR2 YYNGEE. The CDR3 is 15 amino acids. CDR3 sequence: CASSVGGGQGDGYTF. CDR3 coding DNA: TGTGCCAGCAGCGTAGGAGGGGGACAGGGGGATGGCTACACCTTC.